Below are 13 T cell receptor beta chains sequenced from a single sample in a study of radiation and T cells in renal cell carcinoma. Time point reported: blood 4 weeks post-SBRT, at nephrectomy. Treatment in this sample: 15 Gy SBRT to primary tumor, nephrectomy 4 weeks later. Generated by immunoSEQ multiplex PCR, the TCRdb table keeps only in-frame clones and is missing some. The sample holds 150,000 to 200,000 clones; around 90% are singletons and the top ten take around 11%. The sequencing here drew on blood, taken from a patient whose treatment included radiotherapy and nephrectomy. These receptors were obtained from a woman between 45 and 65 years old with renal cell carcinoma.

This clone has more than one count but fewer than ten. The chain recombines TRBV4-2 with TRBJ1-1; D gene uncertain. Germline lookup yields CDR1 LGHNA and CDR2 YNFKEQ. The V end was cut by 4 bases, the J end by 2 bases, with 14 bases between. CDR3 size: 15 residues. Written as DNA, the CDR3 is TGTGCCAGCAGCCCCCGTGAAACCCCTAACACTGAAGCTTTCTTT. It is translated as CASSPRETPNTEAFF.

The CDR3 here is CASSSPWDAGYTF. CDR3 coding DNA: TGTGCCAGCAGCTCCCCTTGGGACGCGGGCTACACCTTC. V gene TRBV5-4 combines with J gene TRBJ1-2; D is possibly TRBD1 (5 bases). Germline lookup yields CDR1 SGHNT and CDR2 YYREEE (reference sequence). This CDR3 contains 13 residues. The ends were cut back, 3 bases at V and 8 bases at J, with 14 bases in the middle. The complete variable domain, with remaining parts taken from reference TRBV5-4 and TRBJ1-2, reads ETGVTQSPTHLIKTRGQQVTLRCSSQSGHNTVSWYQQALGQGPQFIFQYYREEENGRGNFPPRFSGLQFPNYSSELNVNALELDDSALYLCASSSPWDAGYTFGSGTRLTVV.

The rearrangement joins TRBV5-1 to TRBJ2-1; TRBD1 aligns across 11 bases. J gave up 9 bases and V 0 bases, and 8 bases lay outside the gene matches. The CDR3 extends over 16 amino acids. Germline CDR1 is SGHRS and CDR2 is YFSETQ. CDR3 protein: CASSLGPGQGAGEQFF. CDR3 DNA: TGCGCCAGCAGCTTGGGGCCCGGACAGGGGGCCGGTGAGCAGTTCTTC.

J is TRBJ1-5 and V is TRBV5-5; unclear D gene. Per the germline V gene, CDR1 is SGHKS and CDR2 is YYEKEE (reference sequence). Trimming took 4 bases from V and 3 from J, leaving 8 bases between them. The CDR3 is 13 amino acids. CDR3 protein: CASSGSNNQPQHF. The CDR3 DNA reads as TGTGCCAGCAGCGGCAGCAACAATCAGCCCCAGCATTTT.

The V and J genes are TRBV19 and TRBJ1-5; 7 bases match TRBD1. CDR1 is LNHDA, CDR2 SQIVND, per germline (reference sequence). This CDR3 has 15 residues. With 3 bases clipped from V and 7 bases from J, the junction kept 9 bases outside the gene matches. CDR3: CASSIIKGGGQPQHF. CDR3 sequence (DNA): TGTGCCAGTAGTATCATTAAAGGGGGCGGGCAGCCCCAGCATTTT.

The chain joins TRBV7-2 to TRBJ2-5; possible D gene TRBD2, 5 bases. The CDR3 contains 14 residues. Per the germline V gene, CDR1 is SGHTA and CDR2 is FQGNSA. V was pared by 1 base and J by 7 bases, with 13 bases between. The CDR3 protein is CASSLDYVRGTQYF. The CDR3 DNA sequence: TGTGCCAGCAGCTTAGATTATGTCCGGGGGACCCAGTACTTC.

The chain is built from TRBV19 and TRBJ1-1; 9 bases are a match to TRBD1. The ends lost 4 bases at V and 3 bases at J; junction bases unmatched: 6. The CDR3 runs 15 residues. In germline, CDR1 is LNHDA, CDR2 SQIVND (reference sequence). The CDR3 sequence is CASSTGQGRDTEAFF. In DNA, the CDR3 is TGTGCCAGTAGTACGGGACAGGGAAGGGACACTGAAGCTTTCTTT.

This chain uses TRBV19 with TRBJ2-7, with D unresolved. CDR1 and CDR2 from the germline V gene are LNHDA and SQIVND (reference sequence). This CDR3 has 15 amino acids. The ends were cut back, 1 base at V and 2 bases at J, with 12 bases in the middle. DNA of the CDR3: TGTGCCAGTAGTATAGCTTCGACAATACCCTACGAGCAGTACTTC. Translating gives CASSIASTIPYEQYF.

The rearrangement links TRBV29-1 to TRBJ1-1; D possibly corresponds to TRBD1 (5 bases). Germline CDR1 is SQVTM and CDR2 is ANQGSEA. V lost 7 bases to trimming and J lost 1 base, with 13 bases between them. The length of the CDR3 is 13 residues. Here the CDR3 reads CSARGGQNTEAFF. DNA of the CDR3: TGCAGCGCCCGGGGAGGACAGAACACTGAAGCTTTCTTT.

J is TRBJ1-5 and V is TRBV7-8, with D perhaps matching TRBD1 (5 bases). CDR3 length: 16 residues. Germline CDR1 and CDR2: SGHVS and FQNEAQ. V lost 1 base and J 2 bases, leaving 12 bases between the germline ends. CDR3 sequence: CASSLVAGLGNQPQHF. As DNA, the CDR3 is TGTGCCAGCAGCTTAGTGGCAGGGCTGGGCAATCAGCCCCAGCATTTT.

This chain links TRBV19 with TRBJ1-2, with D perhaps TRBD1 (6 bases). The V gene lost 3 bases and the J gene lost 4 bases, with 6 bases spanning the gap. This CDR3 spans 12 amino acids. Per the germline V gene, CDR1 is LNHDA and CDR2 is SQIVND (reference sequence). The CDR3 loop is CASSIRGYGYTF. In DNA form, the CDR3 reads TGTGCCAGTAGTATCAGGGGCTATGGCTACACCTTC.

The chain couples TRBV2 to TRBJ2-2; 7 positions agree with TRBD2. CDR3 length equals 17 residues. From germline, CDR1 is SNHLY and CDR2 FYNNEI. Trimming removed 5 bases from V and 3 bases from J; junction bases left unmatched: 12. CDR3 nucleotide sequence: TGTGCCAGCAGTTTACCGCCCGGGACTATCTACACCGGGGAGCTGTTTTTT. Protein product: CASSLPPGTIYTGELFF.

This chain joins TRBV10-3 and TRBJ1-2; 8 bases are a match to TRBD1. After removal of 4 bases from V and 6 bases from J, the junction contained 7 bases not matched to a gene. This CDR3 region has 14 residues. Germline V gives CDR1 ENHRY, CDR2 SYGVKD. The CDR3: CAISAQAGGDGYTF. For the CDR3, the DNA is TGTGCCATCAGTGCTCAGGCAGGGGGCGATGGCTACACCTTC.